Listed here is a single T cell receptor beta chain. This clonotype was recorded a few times. What this receptor recognizes is not known. Base qualities are missing; no much larger clone stands one base away. The data originate from a study of T cells in Graves' hyperthyroidism and ophthalmopathy (dated by TCRdb to 2018 to 2020). The study in broad terms: Peripheral blood samples were taken at the time of initial diagnosis, prior to any treatment. To identify TCR V-J signatures that set the groups apart, the researchers used a discovery cohort of more than 95 patients, made up of about 44 with Graves' ophthalmopathy and approximately 57 with stable Graves' hyperthyroidism. An independent validation cohort of 18 to 20 hyperthyroidism patients and about 15 patients who later progressed to ophthalmopathy tested prospective prediction of ophthalmopathy. The 75 to 100 discovery patients were divided at random into training and test sets in a 7:3 ratio. In more than 5 Graves' hyperthyroidism patients, the study also compared T-cell repertoires from thyroid tissue with T-cell repertoires from blood. After blood sampling, hyperthyroidism patients were treated with methimazole at a starting dose of 30 mg daily, and ophthalmopathy patients were treated with high-dose intravenous methylprednisolone. According to the paper, TCR Vbeta CDR3 sequencing was carried out on about 140 peripheral blood samples, which came from under 50 ophthalmopathy, under 80 hyperthyroidism and about 17 progressor patients.

Amplification of TCR beta CDR3 regions was carried out from RNA transcripts. A first-round RT-PCR of the TCR CDR3 used the HTBI primer set with the Qiagen OneStep RT-PCR kit. Libraries were constructed in a second round of multiplex PCR, after which size selection and purification were carried out. Paired-end sequencing of the libraries was performed with 100 bp reads on an Illumina HiSeq2000. For the original study's pipeline: SOAPnuke was used to process the raw data, throwing out any read that contained adapters or uncalled bases, had a mean Phred below 15, or lacked an exact constant-primer or identifier match. COPE v1.2.5 was used to merge high-quality paired reads, and clonotypes were defined as unique nucleotide sequences. MiTCR v1.1 was used to align clonotypes to the IMGT TRBV, TRBD and TRBJ reference segments. Only V-J combinations with frequency above 0.0001, covering about 99% of repertoires, were analysed. The TCS score was defined as F50 (clonal expansion) divided by E x V (chaos), with BLOSUM62-based TCRdist calculated between CDR3 peptides within each V-J. Welch's t-statistics and random forest reduced roughly 500 V-J features to roughly 13, which were used in a naive Bayes classifier (R e1071). The public reads were reanalyzed by TCRdb: fastp trimming at Q25, MiXCR alignment, in-frame beta chains only. Each entry is one CDR3 protein sequence, shown with its most common DNA and genes. The V and J calls were determined by TCRdb, not by the authors. This sample comprises nearly 600,000 distinct CDR3 sequences, approximately 15% of them detected only once. 7.1% of the sample is in the top ten clones.

CDR1 and CDR2 are drawn from the germline V gene: SGHDN, FVKESK. From its cysteine to its phenylalanine, the CDR3 spans 14 amino acids. The sequence is cut down to CDR3 DNA, 42 bases in frame from base 1. V gives up 4 bases and J gives up 2 bases, and the segment between their germline ends measures 6 bases. What the research found in general, with its limitations: No statistical method was used to fix the sample size in advance, and group allocation was not hidden from the investigators. Ophthalmopathy was separated from stable hyperthyroidism by a 13 V-J signature model, with 85% to 90% sensitivity and roughly 81% specificity obtained in cross-validation and 80%/75% obtained in testing. Most expanded thyroid clonotypes (frequency above 0.001) were also detected in blood, suggesting blood repertoires may reflect thyroid immune responses. In validation, progression to ophthalmopathy was predicted by the model with 70.59% sensitivity and 72% to 80% specificity, a median of approximately 6.5 months before onset.

Ophthalmopathy patients had moderately to severely active disease, Clinical Activity Score of at least 3, NOSPECS grade of at least 4, and duration under 3 months. Patients with uncontrolled infections, other autoimmune diseases, pregnancy or lactation were excluded. Diagnoses were based on clinical symptoms, serum thyroxine and TRAb, thyroid ultrasound and orbital computed tomography. PBMCs were isolated from approximately 10 ml of fresh peripheral blood by Ficoll-Paque density gradient centrifugation. Total RNA was extracted using Trizol reagent, and RNA quality was assessed on an Agilent 2100 Bioanalyzer.

This TCR was recovered from a young woman with Graves' ophthalmopathy. The receptor chain draws on TRBV14 and TRBJ2-6; the D gene assignment is ambiguous. Source material: blood. The nucleotide sequence is TGTGCCAGCAGCCTCCAACCTGGGGCCAACGTCCTGACTTTC. Its translation is CASSLQPGANVLTF. With the rest looked up from the reference TRBV14 and TRBJ2-6 genes rather than sequenced, the full variable domain is EAGVTQFPSHSVIEKGQTVTLRCDPISGHDNLYWYRRVMGKEIKFLLHFVKESKQDESGMPNNRFLAERTGGTYSTLKVQPAELEDSGVYFCASSLQPGANVLTFGAGSRLTVL.